One sample yielded the 25 T cell receptor beta chains listed below, sequenced in a study of post-analysis software for immune sequencing data. Carried by the TCR beta cDNA libraries were unique molecular identifiers. TCRdb re-called the PCR reads with MiXCR, one entry per CDR3 protein. The data hold roughly 200,000 distinct CDR3 sequences, with 29% observed a single time. These receptors' targets are unknown. Study-wide results and limits: The five TRBV segments detected at higher frequency in patients than in controls included TRBV5-6, TRBV5-1 and TRBV20-1.

Sequences were obtained from blood. These receptors were taken from a girl under 18 with multiple sclerosis.

The V gene is TRBV5-1, the J gene TRBJ1-5; D is possibly TRBD1 (6 bases). V gave up 0 bases and J gave up 4 bases, with 11 bases separating them. The CDR3 is 15 residues long. From germline, CDR1 is SGHRS and CDR2 YFSETQ. As DNA, the CDR3 is TGCGCCAGCAGCTTGGGGGGGGCAGTAAATCAGCCCCAGCATTTT. This encodes CASSLGGAVNQPQHF.

This clonotype was detected ten times or more. The chain is built from TRBV12-3 or TRBV12-4 and TRBJ2-1; tentatively, D is TRBD1 (5 bases). The germline V and J ends were trimmed by 10 bases and 7 bases, with 20 bases remaining between them. This CDR3 is 14 amino acids long. CDR3 in amino acids: CAIIKKGFRNEQFF. The CDR3 DNA reads as TGTGCCATCATTAAAAAGGGGTTTCGGAATGAGCAGTTCTTC.

In DNA form, the CDR3 reads TGCAGCGTTGAAGAGCGGAGAGCAGGTGCCTATGGCTACACCTTC. Its translation is CSVEERRAGAYGYTF. The J gene is TRBJ1-2, the V gene TRBV29-1; D call uncertain. The V end lost 0 bases, the J end lost 4 bases, and 15 bases lay between the germline ends. The germline V gene encodes CDR1 SQVTM and CDR2 ANQGSEA. The CDR3 runs 15 residues.

CDR3 bases: TGCGCCAGCAGCCGATCGGCCGCGCAAGCGCCCGAGTATGGCTACACCTTC. It encodes CASSRSAAQAPEYGYTF. This chain uses TRBV5-1 with TRBJ1-2; D ambiguous. CDR1 is SGHRS, CDR2 YFSETQ, per germline. CDR3 length: 17 amino acids. Deletions cut 4 bases from V and 5 bases from J, with 24 bases between.

V and J are TRBV7-8 and TRBJ2-3; perhaps TRBD2 as D (6 bases). V dropped 5 bases and J dropped 0 bases, with 9 bases sitting between them. This CDR3 spans 14 amino acids. Germline V gives CDR1 SGHVS, CDR2 FQNEAQ. For the CDR3, the DNA is TGTGCCAGCAGCGAGACTAGAAGCACAGATACGCAGTATTTT. Its translation: CASSETRSTDTQYF.

The chain employs TRBV7-9 and TRBJ1-1; D unresolved. This CDR3 is built from 15 residues. The V end lost 5 bases, the J end lost 1 base, and 14 bases lay between the germline ends. Germline V gene data show CDR1 as SEHNR and CDR2 as FQNEAQ (reference sequence). CDR3 coding DNA: TGTGCCAGCAGCCTGGGTCCGAGGGCGAACACTGAAGCTTTCTTT. Its protein is CASSLGPRANTEAFF.

V gene TRBV3-1 combines with J gene TRBJ2-1, with TRBD1 matching 7 bases. The V and J ends lost 1 base and 1 base, in that order; junction bases with no gene match: 1. CDR1 is LGHDT, CDR2 YNNKEL, per germline (reference sequence). The CDR3 totals 15 residues. CDR3 region: CASSQVQGSYNEQFF. In DNA form, the CDR3 reads TGTGCCAGCAGCCAAGTACAGGGGTCCTACAATGAGCAGTTCTTC.

The J gene is TRBJ2-1, the V gene TRBV5-1; TRBD2 might be the D (6 bases). V lost 5 bases and J 2 bases, leaving 11 bases between the germline ends. CDR1 and CDR2 (germline): SGHRS, YFSETQ. The CDR3 extends over 14 amino acids. CDR3 sequence (DNA): TGCGCCAGCAGGACGGGGGACCCCTACAATGAGCAGTTCTTC. It specifies CASRTGDPYNEQFF.

The chain joins TRBV27 to TRBJ2-1; D may be TRBD1 (5 bases). Trimming shortened V by 6 bases and J by 0 bases, and 21 bases separated the two germline ends. This CDR3 spans 18 amino acids. Looked up from germline, CDR1 is MNHEY and CDR2 is SMNVEV (reference sequence). The CDR3 loop is CASSHTLLGVSSYNEQFF. CDR3 in DNA: TGTGCCAGCAGCCACACCCTTTTAGGGGTTAGCTCCTACAATGAGCAGTTCTTC.

This rearrangement joins TRBV5-1 to TRBJ1-5; D remains ambiguous. CDR3 length: 13 amino acids. Germline lookup yields CDR1 SGHRS and CDR2 YFSETQ. V was trimmed by 1 base and J by 4 bases, leaving 6 bases between them. The CDR3 sequence is CASSLMGNQPQHF. DNA for the CDR3: TGCGCCAGCAGCTTGATGGGTAATCAGCCCCAGCATTTT.

The table lists this clonotype with a count of one. The chain carries TRBV20-1 and TRBJ1-1; 7 nucleotides line up with TRBD1. Germline V CDR1 and CDR2: DFQATT, SNEGSKA (reference sequence). V dropped 6 bases and J dropped 4; count of bases not matched to a gene: 14. This CDR3 spans 15 amino acids. CDR3 residues: CSAQDRASWGTEAFF. CDR3 bases: TGCAGTGCCCAAGACAGGGCGTCGTGGGGCACTGAAGCTTTCTTT.

The chain has TRBV7-8 and TRBJ2-2; D remains unclear. The V and J ends lost 4 bases and 4 bases respectively, with 7 bases between them. Per the germline V gene, CDR1 is SGHVS and CDR2 is FQNEAQ. The CDR3 runs to 13 residues. Written as DNA, the CDR3 is TGTGCCAGCAGCTCAAAGTTCACCGGGGAGCTGTTTTTT. As protein: CASSSKFTGELFF.

The chain recombines TRBV20-1 with TRBJ1-5; 9 bases align to TRBD1. V was pared by 6 bases and J by 5 bases, with 5 bases of the junction left unmatched. The germline V gene encodes CDR1 DFQATT and CDR2 SNEGSKA (reference sequence). The CDR3 sequence is 13 residues long. The CDR3 loop is CSAPRDRDQPQHF. The CDR3 coding sequence is TGCAGTGCGCCCCGGGACAGGGATCAGCCCCAGCATTTT.

In this sample, this clonotype turned up a few times. One junction end does not reproduce the germline sequence, and a read error may be involved. The chain carries TRBV27 and TRBJ2-6; possibly TRBD2 for D (5 bases). Germline assignment: CDR1 MNHEY and CDR2 SMNVEV (reference sequence). This CDR3 is built from 15 residues. The CDR3 DNA is TGTGCCGGCAGCCCAGAGGGCTCTGGGGCCAACGTCCTGACTTTC. Encoded protein: CAGSPEGSGANVLTF.

This clonotype was observed a handful of times. The chain is built from TRBV20-1 and TRBJ1-2, with TRBD1 as a possible D gene (6 bases). From germline, CDR1 is DFQATT and CDR2 SNEGSKA (reference sequence). Trimming cost V 6 bases and J 6 bases, with 17 bases left between them. CDR3 length: 13 amino acids. Here the CDR3 reads CSAPLVGGNGYTF. The CDR3 region has the DNA TGCAGTGCCCCGCTCGTAGGGGGGAATGGCTACACCTTC.

This clonotype was observed at least ten times. V and J are TRBV5-5 and TRBJ2-5; possibly TRBD1 for D (6 bases). CDR1 and CDR2 from the germline V gene are SGHKS and YYEKEE (reference sequence). The CDR3 loop spans 13 amino acids. The V end lost 4 bases, the J end lost 5 bases, and 12 bases lay between the germline ends. CDR3 coding DNA: TGTGCCAGCAGCCCCGGACAGTGGGAGACCCAGTACTTC. Protein product: CASSPGQWETQYF.

V gene TRBV6-2 or TRBV6-3 combines with J gene TRBJ1-1; no clear D gene. Trimming left V 6 bases short and J 2 bases short, with 13 bases between. Germline V gene sequence: CDR1 MNHEY, CDR2 SVGEGT. This CDR3 has 14 residues. The CDR3 sequence: CASRASVRNTEAFF. The DNA of the CDR3 is TGTGCCAGCAGAGCCTCGGTAAGAAACACTGAAGCTTTCTTT.

The chain has TRBV28 and TRBJ2-1; 7 positions match TRBD1. V lost 5 bases to trimming and J lost 0 bases; unmatched junction nucleotides: 4. Germline V lookup: CDR1 MDHEN, CDR2 SYDVKM. CDR3 length equals 15 residues. DNA of the CDR3: TGTGCCAGCAGTCTCCCAGGGGGCTCCTACAATGAGCAGTTCTTC. Translating gives CASSLPGGSYNEQFF.

This clonotype was observed a handful of times. This chain links TRBV3-1 with TRBJ2-1; no definite D call. Trimming removed 4 bases from V and 5 bases from J, with 21 bases in between. The CDR3 extends over 17 amino acids. Per germline, CDR1 LGHDT and CDR2 YNNKEL (reference sequence). CDR3 loop: CASSRWANRQPNNEQFF. DNA for the CDR3: TGTGCCAGCAGCCGCTGGGCCAACCGACAACCAAACAATGAGCAGTTCTTC.

As for this clonotype: Since a much larger clone is just one base distant, this may be a read error. The chain combines TRBV3-1 with TRBJ2-3; TRBD2 agrees at 7 bases. Germline lookup yields CDR1 LGHDT and CDR2 YNNKEL (reference sequence). The CDR3 has 15 amino acids. The CDR3 nucleotides read TGTGCCAACAGCCAGAGCGGGGAGGGCACAGATACGCAGTATTTT. Translation gives CANSQSGEGTDTQYF.

At least ten counts were recorded for this clonotype. Mismatch with germline at one junction end may stem from a read error. The rearrangement uses TRBV12-3 or TRBV12-4 and TRBJ2-7; tentative D call: TRBD2 (6 bases). The CDR3 is made up of 12 amino acids. CDR3 in DNA: TGTGCCACCAGTGGAGGGGTGCGAGAGCAGTACTTC. This codes for CATSGGVREQYF.

This clonotype has ten or more counts. V is TRBV25-1 and J is TRBJ2-7; D gene unclear. This CDR3 is built from 16 residues. Per the germline V gene, CDR1 is MGHDK and CDR2 is SYGVNS. Trimming cost V 0 bases and J 0 bases, with 12 bases left between them. CDR3 region: CASSEYGDRPSYEQYF. The CDR3 nucleotides read TGTGCCAGCAGTGAATATGGGGATCGCCCCTCCTACGAGCAGTACTTC.

This clonotype was seen only once. This chain joins TRBV5-1 and TRBJ2-5; D uncertain. V dropped 4 bases and J dropped 5 bases, with 9 bases sitting between them. Germline-derived CDR1 and CDR2 are SGHRS and YFSETQ. The CDR3 length is 12 residues. The CDR3 nucleotides read TGCGCCAGCAGCAGAACAATGGAGACCCAGTACTTC. Translation gives CASSRTMETQYF.

This clonotype was recorded many times. V gene TRBV10-3 combines with J gene TRBJ2-5, with TRBD2 matching 11 bases. This CDR3 is built from 18 residues. Germline-derived CDR1 and CDR2 are ENHRY and SYGVKD. V lost 4 bases and J lost 0; bases outside the gene matches: 10. In DNA, the CDR3 is TGTGCCATCAGTGGGCCCCCGGGACTAGCGGAATACCAAGAGACCCAGTACTTC. Translation: CAISGPPGLAEYQETQYF.

Many counts were recorded for this clonotype. The chain carries TRBV12-3 or TRBV12-4 and TRBJ2-7; no clear D. V lost 5 bases and J lost 6, with 8 bases in between. CDR3 length equals 11 residues. The CDR3 here is CASSNMLEQYF. The CDR3 DNA reads TGTGCCAGCAGTAACATGCTCGAGCAGTACTTC.